One and the same sample provided the 31 T cell receptor beta chains below, sequenced in a study of blood T cell repertoires in COVID-19. The method was immunoSEQ multiplex PCR; TCRdb's version includes in-frame clones alone and lacks a portion of them. The top ten clones hold roughly 15% of a sample with roughly 220,000 clones, 80% to 90% of them seen once. Sequencing was performed on PBMCs or T cells enriched from blood (not recorded which). These TCRs come from a woman between 45 and 60 years old with acute COVID-19.

This rearrangement joins TRBV2 to TRBJ2-1, with D perhaps TRBD1 (5 bases). Germline CDR1 and CDR2: SNHLY and FYNNEI. The CDR3 consists of 15 residues. The V gene lost 7 bases and the J gene lost 4 bases, with 17 bases spanning the gap. DNA for the CDR3: TGTGCCAGCAACCCCCTAGACAGTAATTACAATGAGCAGTTCTTC. Residues: CASNPLDSNYNEQFF.

The J gene is TRBJ1-1, the V gene TRBV29-1; D is ambiguous. Germline CDR1 is SQVTM and CDR2 is ANQGSEA. The CDR3 is made up of 12 amino acids. With 6 bases removed from V and 5 bases from J, the gap between germline ends came to 13 bases. This CDR3 is CSVRKTGTEAFF. The CDR3 bases are TGCAGCGTCCGCAAAACTGGTACTGAAGCTTTCTTT.

This sequence joins TRBV30 and TRBJ2-7; TRBD1 matches at 12 bases. The germline V gene has CDR1 GTSNPN and CDR2 SVGIG (reference sequence). J was trimmed by 3 bases and V by 1 base; bases with no gene match: 4. The CDR3 is made up of 15 amino acids. CDR3: CAWSGGQGAIYEQYF. The CDR3 bases are TGTGCCTGGAGTGGGGGACAGGGGGCTATCTACGAGCAGTACTTC.

The chain is built from TRBV5-1 and TRBJ2-1, with D perhaps matching TRBD2 (6 bases). Germline CDR1 is SGHRS and CDR2 is YFSETQ. The CDR3 runs 16 residues. Trimming took 0 bases from V and 1 from J, leaving 11 bases between them. Here the CDR3 DNA reads TGCGCCAGCAGCTTGGGGGTAGGAGGGTCCTACAATGAGCAGTTCTTC. Residues: CASSLGVGGSYNEQFF.

The gene calls are TRBV27 and TRBJ2-5; 9 nucleotides agree with TRBD1. Trimming took 2 bases from V and 2 from J; bases not matched to a gene: 6. Germline CDR1 MNHEY, CDR2 SMNVEV (reference sequence). The CDR3 extends over 16 amino acids. The CDR3 sequence: CASSLGDRARQETQYF. DNA for the CDR3: TGTGCCAGCAGTTTAGGGGACAGGGCCCGTCAAGAGACCCAGTACTTC.

The chain uses TRBV19 and TRBJ2-5; TRBD2 agrees at 11 bases. V was pared by 6 bases and J by 5 bases, with 8 bases of the junction left unmatched. This CDR3 is built from 15 residues. CDR1 and CDR2 (germline): LNHDA, SQIVND (reference sequence). In DNA, the CDR3 is TGTGCCAGTAGCCTGGTAGCGGGAGGGCGGGAGACCCAGTACTTC. Protein sequence: CASSLVAGGRETQYF.

The gene calls are TRBV28 and TRBJ2-1; the match to TRBD1 covers 11 bases. The V and J ends lost 5 bases and 7 bases, in that order; junction bases with no gene match: 7. From germline, CDR1 is MDHEN and CDR2 SYDVKM. The CDR3 length is 15 residues. The CDR3 coding sequence is TGTGCCAGCAGTACCGGACAGGGGGCAAATAATGAGCAGTTCTTC. Translating it yields CASSTGQGANNEQFF.

The V and J genes are TRBV6-5 and TRBJ1-5; D is undetermined. This CDR3 spans 13 amino acids. Germline CDR1 is MNHEY and CDR2 is SVGAGI. The V end lost 5 bases, the J end lost 7 bases, and 12 bases lay between the germline ends. The CDR3 sequence is CASSLTTGQPQHF. The CDR3, as DNA: TGTGCCAGCAGTCTTACTACGGGGCAGCCCCAGCATTTT.

The chain combines TRBV7-2 with TRBJ2-3, with TRBD2 as a possible D gene (5 bases). The ends were cut back, 5 bases at V and 2 bases at J, with 14 bases in the middle. Germline V gene sequence: CDR1 SGHTA, CDR2 FQGNSA. This CDR3 is 15 amino acids long. Here the CDR3 reads CASSLDYSNTDTQYF. The DNA for the CDR3 is TGTGCCAGCAGCCTCGACTACAGTAACACAGATACGCAGTATTTT.

The V call is TRBV7-8, the J call TRBJ2-7, with TRBD1 matching 9 bases. Germline lookup yields CDR1 SGHVS and CDR2 FQNEAQ. J gave up 4 bases and V 5 bases, and 9 bases lay outside the gene matches. This CDR3 has 15 amino acids. Here the CDR3 DNA reads TGTGCCAGCAGCCTGCACAGGGGGCCCTCTTACGAGCAGTACTTC. The encoded protein is CASSLHRGPSYEQYF.

This chain joins TRBV18 and TRBJ2-2, with D possibly being TRBD2 (5 bases). Germline V lookup: CDR1 KGHSH, CDR2 LQKENI. The CDR3 runs 17 residues. V lost 3 bases and J lost 0, with 14 bases in between. CDR3 residues: CASSPRRSITNTGELFF. CDR3 DNA: TGTGCCAGCTCACCGAGGAGGTCTATAACGAACACCGGGGAGCTGTTTTTT.

The J gene is TRBJ2-7, the V gene TRBV27, with TRBD1 identical over 7 bases. J was trimmed by 1 base and V by 10 bases; bases with no gene match: 10. Germline assignment: CDR1 MNHEY and CDR2 SMNVEV (reference sequence). The CDR3 has 14 amino acids. The CDR3 loop reads CATSPDRASYEQYF. CDR3 in DNA: TGTGCCACTTCTCCTGACAGGGCGTCCTACGAGCAGTACTTC.

The chain is built from TRBV4-2 and TRBJ1-3, with TRBD1 identical over 11 bases. Germline lookup yields CDR1 LGHNA and CDR2 YNFKEQ. The junction had 0 bases not matched to a gene; V was cut back by 3 bases and J by 2 bases. This CDR3 is built from 15 residues. The CDR3 sequence is CASSQGQGAGNTIYF. CDR3 bases: TGTGCCAGCAGCCAGGGACAGGGGGCTGGAAACACCATATATTTT.

The chain combines TRBV19 with TRBJ2-7; 9 positions agree with TRBD1. The CDR3 runs to 15 residues. Trimming removed 7 bases from V and 1 base from J; junction bases left unmatched: 8. The V gene's germline CDR1 is LNHDA and CDR2 SQIVND (reference sequence). The CDR3 region is CASTPGQGPSYEQYF. The CDR3 nucleotides read TGTGCCAGTACCCCGGGACAGGGACCTTCCTACGAGCAGTACTTC.

CDR3 bases: TGTGCCTGGAGTCTTACTGGGGCCAACGTCCTGACTTTC. Its protein is CAWSLTGANVLTF. The chain couples TRBV30 to TRBJ2-6, with D unclear. Trimming removed 2 bases at V and 2 bases at J, with 4 bases between. CDR3 size: 13 residues. Germline V CDR1 and CDR2: GTSNPN, SVGIG (reference sequence).

CDR3 amino acids: CASSFRGWTKNIQYF. CDR3 sequence (DNA): TGTGCCAGCAGTTTCAGGGGTTGGACCAAAAACATTCAGTACTTC. This chain joins TRBV28 and TRBJ2-4; maybe TRBD1 (6 bases). V was shortened by 3 bases and J by 2 bases, with 11 bases between the two germline ends. Germline V gene data show CDR1 as MDHEN and CDR2 as SYDVKM. The CDR3 is made up of 15 amino acids. Looking up the rest from reference TRBV28 and TRBJ2-4 gives the full variable domain: DVKVTQSSRYLVKRTGEKVFLECVQDMDHENMFWYRQDPGLGLRLIYFSYDVKMKEKGDIPEGYSVSREKKERFSLILESASTNQTSMYLCASSFRGWTKNIQYFGAGTRLSVL.

The V call is TRBV29-1, the J call TRBJ2-5, with 10 bases aligning to TRBD2. With V trimmed by 5 bases and J by 5 bases, 11 bases remained unmatched. Germline CDR1 reads SQVTM; CDR2 reads ANQGSEA. This CDR3 region has 15 residues. The CDR3 loop is CSVSGRARSRETQYF. The CDR3 DNA sequence: TGCAGCGTTAGCGGGAGGGCGAGGTCCCGGGAGACCCAGTACTTC.

The CDR3: CASSQTPLGEKLFF. CDR3 coding DNA: TGTGCCAGTAGTCAGACACCCCTTGGTGAAAAACTGTTTTTT. The rearrangement joins TRBV19 to TRBJ1-4; D unresolved. The CDR3 loop spans 14 amino acids. The germline V gene has CDR1 LNHDA and CDR2 SQIVND (reference sequence). Trimming removed 5 bases at V and 7 bases at J, with 14 bases between.

The rearrangement links TRBV30 to TRBJ1-3, with unresolved D. CDR3 length: 14 residues. V was shortened by 6 bases and J by 3 bases, with 15 bases between the two germline ends. CDR1 GTSNPN and CDR2 SVGIG come from the germline V gene (reference sequence). The CDR3 is CACNSLVYGNTIYF. The DNA of the CDR3 is TGTGCCTGCAACAGCTTGGTCTATGGAAACACCATATATTTT. Full variable domain (rest looked up from reference TRBV30 and TRBJ1-3): SQTIHQWPATLVQPVGSPLSLECTVEGTSNPNLYWYRQAAGRGLQLLFYSVGIGQISSEVPQNLSASRPQDRQFILSSKKLLLSDSGFYLCACNSLVYGNTIYFGEGSWLTVV.

The chain joins TRBV5-1 to TRBJ2-3; 15 bases agree with TRBD2. Germline CDR1 is SGHRS and CDR2 is YFSETQ. The CDR3 spans 17 residues. J lost 5 bases, V lost 4 bases, and 8 bases had no gene match. CDR3: CASSSGLAGGAIDTQYF. The CDR3 nucleotides are TGCGCCAGCAGCAGCGGACTAGCGGGAGGGGCCATAGATACGCAGTATTTT.

J is TRBJ2-7 and V is TRBV5-1; D is perhaps TRBD2 (6 bases). The V gene's germline CDR1 is SGHRS and CDR2 YFSETQ. The CDR3 runs 15 residues. Trimming removed 0 bases from V and 2 bases from J, with 12 bases in between. CDR3 in amino acids: CASSLDGRPTYEQYF. The CDR3 DNA reads as TGCGCCAGCAGCTTGGATGGGAGGCCGACCTACGAGCAGTACTTC.

This rearrangement joins TRBV12-3 or TRBV12-4 to TRBJ1-2, with 10 bases matching TRBD1. The CDR3 contains 13 residues. V was clipped by 10 bases and J by 4 bases; unmatched bases: 6. CDR3 sequence (DNA): TGTGCCATCTCGGGACAGGGGATCTATGGCTACACCTTC. As protein: CAISGQGIYGYTF.

The chain links TRBV28 to TRBJ1-4; a possible D gene is TRBD1 (5 bases). Per the germline V gene, CDR1 is MDHEN and CDR2 is SYDVKM. The V gene lost 10 bases and the J gene lost 0 bases, with 15 bases spanning the gap. The CDR3 runs to 15 residues. CDR3 sequence: CATVLRGATNEKLFF. The CDR3 bases are TGTGCCACCGTCCTTAGGGGCGCAACTAATGAAAAACTGTTTTTT.

The rearrangement joins TRBV30 to TRBJ2-7; D may be TRBD2 (6 bases). Trimming pared 3 bases from V and 4 bases from J, leaving 13 bases between. The CDR3 loop spans 13 amino acids. Germline values: CDR1 GTSNPN, CDR2 SVGIG (reference sequence). CDR3: CAWRGTSTYEQYF. For the CDR3, the DNA is TGTGCCTGGAGGGGTACTAGCACATACGAGCAGTACTTC.

J is TRBJ2-1 and V is TRBV13; TRBD2 aligns across 7 bases. The CDR3 has 17 residues. Per germline, CDR1 PRHDT and CDR2 FYEKMQ (reference sequence). V was pared by 2 bases and J by 0 bases, with 7 bases of the junction left unmatched. This chain's CDR3 is CASSLPLADSSYNEQFF. In DNA, the CDR3 is TGTGCCAGCAGCTTACCCCTAGCGGATTCCTCCTACAATGAGCAGTTCTTC.

The chain recombines TRBV27 with TRBJ2-5; D gene unclear. The CDR3 contains 14 residues. V lost 4 bases and J 1 base, leaving 10 bases between the germline ends. Germline-derived CDR1 and CDR2 are MNHEY and SMNVEV (reference sequence). CDR3 region: CASSSSGSQETQYF. CDR3 bases: TGTGCCAGCAGTTCCTCAGGTAGCCAAGAGACCCAGTACTTC.

The chain carries TRBV3-1 (or the pseudogene TRBV3-2) and TRBJ1-3, with D unclear. CDR1 is LGHDT, CDR2 YNNKEL, per germline (reference sequence). V lost 1 base to trimming and J lost 0 bases, with 4 bases between them. This CDR3 region has 14 residues. CDR3 DNA: TGTGCCAGCAGCCAAGCCAACTCTGGAAACACCATATATTTT. Protein: CASSQANSGNTIYF.

The genes are TRBV6-2 or TRBV6-3 and TRBJ1-5, with 9 positions matching TRBD1. The V gene's germline CDR1 is MNHEY and CDR2 SVGEGT. V was pared by 4 bases and J by 0 bases, with 4 bases of the junction left unmatched. CDR3 length equals 16 residues. The CDR3 nucleotides are TGTGCCAGCAGTTGGACACAGGGGGCTAGCAATCAGCCCCAGCATTTT. Its translation: CASSWTQGASNQPQHF.

This clone appeared once. The chain carries TRBV5-1 and TRBJ1-6, with D tentatively TRBD1 (5 bases). The germline CDR1 and CDR2 sequences are SGHRS and YFSETQ. The CDR3 has 22 amino acids. Trimming removed 0 bases at V and 7 bases at J, with 32 bases between. The CDR3 spells CASSLVFPDRLSSQGRNSPLHF. The CDR3 DNA is TGCGCCAGCAGCTTGGTATTCCCCGACCGCTTAAGTTCGCAGGGTCGGAATTCACCCCTCCACTTT.

This chain connects TRBV6-5 to TRBJ2-7, with TRBD1 identical over 8 bases. V lost 6 bases to trimming and J lost 2 bases; unmatched junction nucleotides: 9. CDR1 and CDR2 (germline): MNHEY, SVGAGI. The CDR3 has 15 amino acids. DNA for the CDR3: TGTGCCAGCAGGATAACCGGGACAGGTACCTACGAGCAGTACTTC. This encodes CASRITGTGTYEQYF.

V and J are TRBV4-1 and TRBJ2-1; 14 bases map to TRBD2. This CDR3 spans 15 amino acids. The V segment lost 3 bases and the J segment 10 bases; nucleotides outside the gene matches: 5. CDR1 and CDR2 from the germline V gene are MGHRA and YSYEKL. CDR3 nucleotides: TGCGCCAGCAGCCAGGGACTAGCGGGAGCGGGGGAGCAGTTCTTC. Translating it yields CASSQGLAGAGEQFF.